The 23 T cell receptor beta chains in this list originate from one sample, sequenced in a study of cytomegalovirus exposure and HLA in healthy donors. With 60 Vbeta and 13 Jbeta primers, the PCR was carried out. Clones were sequenced by immunoSEQ multiplex PCR, and TCRdb holds only the in-frame ones, with some missing. The sample consists of approximately 190,000 clones, approximately 80% of them appearing once. Sequencing input: PBMCs. These receptors all stem from a woman aged 45-59 years in good health and CMV-seropositive.

The CDR3 region is CASSYSDRQNQPQHF. The CDR3 DNA follows: TGTGCCAGCAGTTACTCGGACAGACAAAATCAGCCCCAGCATTTT. The chain uses TRBV6-5 and TRBJ1-5, with D possibly matching TRBD1 (6 bases). The V and J ends lost 0 bases and 4 bases respectively, with 10 bases between them. This CDR3 spans 15 amino acids. Germline V gene lookup returns CDR1 MNHEY and CDR2 SVGAGI.

This chain uses TRBV4-1 with TRBJ2-1; D is possibly TRBD1 (5 bases). Looked up from germline, CDR1 is MGHRA and CDR2 is YSYEKL. This CDR3 has 15 residues. V shed 1 base and J shed 3 bases, with 10 bases lying between them. The CDR3 spells CASSQVQGDYNEQFF. In nucleotides, the CDR3 is TGCGCCAGCAGCCAAGTCCAGGGTGACTACAATGAGCAGTTCTTC.

This chain links TRBV28 with TRBJ2-7; 8 nucleotides agree with TRBD2. V dropped 6 bases and J dropped 0; count of bases not matched to a gene: 4. The CDR3 has 14 residues. Germline CDR1 and CDR2: MDHEN and SYDVKM. The CDR3 protein is CASRRGGSSYEQYF. The CDR3 DNA reads TGTGCCAGCAGGCGCGGGGGGAGCTCCTACGAGCAGTACTTC.

The chain employs TRBV4-1 and TRBJ2-5, with TRBD2 identical over 10 bases. Germline loops: CDR1 MGHRA, CDR2 YSYEKL. The CDR3 loop spans 18 amino acids. V gave up 1 base and J gave up 4 bases; unmatched junction bases: 12. The CDR3 DNA is TGCGCCAGCAGCCAAGGGTTAGCAGCGGGGGGGTGGGGAGAGACCCAGTACTTC. This translates into CASSQGLAAGGWGETQYF.

The chain is built from TRBV19 and TRBJ1-1, with D unclear. The germline V gene encodes CDR1 LNHDA and CDR2 SQIVND (reference sequence). Trimming took off 4 bases at V and 0 bases at J, with 12 bases between the two ends. CDR3 length: 15 amino acids. The CDR3 reads CASSRTGTMNTEAFF. For the CDR3, the DNA is TGTGCCAGTAGTAGGACGGGAACTATGAACACTGAAGCTTTCTTT.

The chain links TRBV10-3 to TRBJ1-5; D gene ambiguous. CDR1 is ENHRY, CDR2 SYGVKD, per germline. The CDR3 runs to 13 residues. Trimming removed 3 bases from V and 4 bases from J, with 7 bases in between. In DNA form, the CDR3 reads TGTGCCATCAGTGAAGACGGGAATCAGCCCCAGCATTTT. Translation gives CAISEDGNQPQHF.

The chain couples TRBV4-2 to TRBJ2-5; D is unclear. The germline V gene has CDR1 LGHNA and CDR2 YNFKEQ. With 3 bases removed from V and 2 bases from J, the gap between germline ends came to 4 bases. CDR3 length: 12 amino acids. This CDR3 reads CASSQQQETQYF. The CDR3 coding sequence is TGTGCCAGCAGCCAGCAGCAAGAGACCCAGTACTTC.

The chain couples TRBV6-1 to TRBJ2-5; 9 nucleotides match TRBD2. Unmatched junction bases numbered 7, after V lost 3 bases and J lost 5 bases. The CDR3 extends over 15 amino acids. Germline lookup yields CDR1 MNHNS and CDR2 SASEGT. This CDR3 is CASSDGTSGWETQYF. CDR3 DNA sequence: TGTGCCAGCAGTGACGGCACTAGCGGGTGGGAGACCCAGTACTTC.

The chain is built from TRBV5-5 and TRBJ2-7; 7 bases are shared with TRBD1. The germline gives CDR1 SGHKS, CDR2 YYEKEE (reference sequence). V shed 0 bases and J 3 bases; nucleotides not matched to a gene: 3. The CDR3 consists of 14 residues. The CDR3, as DNA: TGTGCCAGCAGCTTGGTCAACAGGGGCTACGAGCAGTACTTC. This sequence encodes CASSLVNRGYEQYF.

The V call is TRBV4-2, the J call TRBJ1-1; 7 bases are shared with TRBD1. The germline gives CDR1 LGHNA, CDR2 YNFKEQ. The CDR3 length is 12 residues. V lost 3 bases and J lost 6; bases outside the gene matches: 1. CDR3 bases: TGTGCCAGCAGCCAGGGGACAGCTGAAGCTTTCTTT. Protein product: CASSQGTAEAFF.

V is TRBV18 and J is TRBJ1-1, with 8 bases identical to TRBD1. The V gene's germline CDR1 is KGHSH and CDR2 LQKENI. J lost 5 bases, V lost 3 bases, and 8 bases had no gene match. The CDR3 runs 15 residues. CDR3 sequence: CASSPNQGARTEAFF. The CDR3 coding sequence is TGTGCCAGCTCACCGAATCAGGGGGCGCGTACTGAAGCTTTCTTT. Supplemented by reference TRBV18 and TRBJ1-1, the full variable domain reads NAGVMQNPRHLVRRRGQEARLRCSPMKGHSHVYWYRQLPEEGLKFMVYLQKENIIDESGMPKERFSAEFPKEGPSILRIQQVVRGDSAAYFCASSPNQGARTEAFFGQGTRLTVV.

J is TRBJ2-3 and V is TRBV2; D remains ambiguous. This CDR3 spans 13 amino acids. CDR1 is SNHLY and CDR2 is FYNNEI in the germline V gene. V was clipped by 3 bases and J by 1 base, with 5 bases between them. This CDR3 is CASSDQGTDTQYF. The CDR3 DNA is TGTGCCAGCAGTGACCAGGGCACAGATACGCAGTATTTT.

The V and J genes are TRBV4-1 and TRBJ2-1, with TRBD1 identical over 11 bases. CDR3 size: 16 residues. Unmatched junction bases numbered 5, after V lost 0 bases and J lost 7 bases. Germline lookup yields CDR1 MGHRA and CDR2 YSYEKL. The CDR3 loop is CASSQDSGTGGNEQFF. The CDR3 DNA follows: TGCGCCAGCAGCCAAGACTCGGGGACAGGGGGGAATGAGCAGTTCTTC.

The chain combines TRBV6-1 with TRBJ2-2; 7 positions agree with TRBD2. CDR1 is MNHNS and CDR2 is SASEGT in the germline V gene. J lost 4 bases, V lost 8 bases, and 4 bases had no gene match. The CDR3 covers 13 residues. The CDR3 loop is CASSTGGTGELFF. In DNA, the CDR3 is TGTGCCAGCTCAACGGGGGGCACCGGGGAGCTGTTTTTT.

The genes are TRBV6-1 and TRBJ1-2; 7 bases map to TRBD1. Trimming cost V 5 bases and J 6 bases; bases outside gene matches: 12. The CDR3 spans 15 residues. CDR1 and CDR2 from the germline V gene are MNHNS and SASEGT. The CDR3 region has the DNA TGTGCCAGCAGTTTCGGCCAAGACAGGGTCAATGGCTACACCTTC. Amino acids: CASSFGQDRVNGYTF.

As DNA, the CDR3 is TGTGCCAGCTCACTATCAACAGGGGATGGCTACACCTTC. Its translation is CASSLSTGDGYTF. V usage is TRBV18 and J usage is TRBJ1-2; 7 bases fit TRBD1. The CDR3 is 13 amino acids. Trimming took 4 bases from V and 6 from J; bases not matched to a gene: 5. CDR1 and CDR2 from the germline V gene are KGHSH and LQKENI.

The chain links TRBV6-6 to TRBJ2-3, with TRBD1 matching 10 bases. This CDR3 has 13 amino acids. From germline, CDR1 is MNHNY and CDR2 SVGAGI (reference sequence). The J segment lost 6 bases and the V segment lost 6 bases, leaving 3 bases of the junction unmatched. CDR3 nucleotide sequence: TGTGCCAGCAGAAGGGGACAGGGGGATACGCAGTATTTT. Protein: CASRRGQGDTQYF.

The rearrangement joins TRBV9 to TRBJ2-3; TRBD2 is a possible D gene (5 bases). CDR1 and CDR2 (germline): SGDLS, YYNGEE. CDR3 length equals 14 residues. V gave up 4 bases and J gave up 3 bases, with 12 bases separating them. The CDR3 is CASSTGRGTDTQYF. CDR3 nucleotide sequence: TGTGCCAGCAGCACCGGTCGAGGGACAGATACGCAGTATTTT.

This chain uses TRBV6-5 with TRBJ1-5, with 7 bases aligning to TRBD1. The CDR3 extends over 14 amino acids. Losses at the gene ends were 8 bases for V and 6 bases for J; bases not matched to a gene: 10. Germline V gene data show CDR1 as MNHEY and CDR2 as SVGAGI. CDR3 sequence: CASRETGAGQPQHF. In DNA form, the CDR3 reads TGTGCCAGCCGTGAAACAGGGGCGGGTCAGCCCCAGCATTTT.

The chain has TRBV28 and TRBJ2-7, with D maybe TRBD1 (5 bases). The CDR3 consists of 15 residues. CDR1 and CDR2 from the germline V gene are MDHEN and SYDVKM. The V end was cut by 5 bases, the J end by 3 bases, with 17 bases between. The CDR3 loop is CASSVSPPTGYEQYF. The CDR3 DNA sequence: TGTGCCAGCAGTGTAAGCCCCCCAACAGGCTACGAGCAGTACTTC.

The rearrangement uses TRBV29-1 and TRBJ2-5, with D possibly TRBD2 on 5 matching bases. This CDR3 has 14 amino acids. Between the trimmed V and J ends, which lost 0 bases and 4 bases, there was a span of 12 bases. Germline V gene lookup returns CDR1 SQVTM and CDR2 ANQGSEA. The CDR3 spells CSVEDPVGRETQYF. For the CDR3, the DNA is TGCAGCGTTGAAGATCCGGTAGGGAGAGAGACCCAGTACTTC.

The chain links TRBV28 to TRBJ1-2; D gene ambiguous. The germline V gene has CDR1 MDHEN and CDR2 SYDVKM. The CDR3 loop spans 13 amino acids. V dropped 3 bases and J dropped 2 bases, with 7 bases sitting between them. Here the CDR3 DNA reads TGTGCCAGCAGTTTCTATATCAACTATGGCTACACCTTC. Translated, it gives CASSFYINYGYTF.

The V and J genes are TRBV10-3 and TRBJ2-1; D not certain. V was pared by 7 bases and J by 7 bases, with 11 bases between. CDR3 length equals 12 residues. Germline lookup yields CDR1 ENHRY and CDR2 SYGVKD. CDR3 coding DNA: TGTGCCATCATGGAGCTCGGGAATGAGCAGTTCTTC. This encodes CAIMELGNEQFF.